This T cell receptor (beta chain) was retrieved from a study of blood T cell repertoires in COVID-19. Only one count was recorded for this clone. TCRdb keeps only in-frame clones here, not all; method: immunoSEQ multiplex PCR. The sample holds fewer than 250,000 clones, 80% to 90% seen once. V lost 0 bases, J lost 4 bases, and 5 bases stayed unmatched. Germline CDR1 and CDR2: SGHRS and YFSETQ. The CDR3 is 15 amino acids. The V and J genes are TRBV5-1 and TRBJ1-2, with TRBD1 matching 8 bases. Sequenced material: peripheral blood. This clonotype originated in a woman at least 80 years old with COVID-19, enrolled during active disease. CDR3 in amino acids: CASSLGKTGGYGYTF. CDR3 sequence (DNA): TGCGCCAGCAGCTTGGGGAAAACAGGGGGCTATGGCTACACCTTC.